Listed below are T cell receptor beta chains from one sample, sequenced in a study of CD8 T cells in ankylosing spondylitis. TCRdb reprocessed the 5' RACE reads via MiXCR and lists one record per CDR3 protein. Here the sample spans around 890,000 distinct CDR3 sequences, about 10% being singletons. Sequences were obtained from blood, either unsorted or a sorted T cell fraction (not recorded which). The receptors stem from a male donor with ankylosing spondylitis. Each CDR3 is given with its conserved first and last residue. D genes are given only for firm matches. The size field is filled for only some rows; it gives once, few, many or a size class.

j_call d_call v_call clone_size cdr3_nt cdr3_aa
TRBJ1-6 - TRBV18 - TGTGCCAGCTCACCATCGCCAGAGGTCCTATCACCCCTCCACTTT CASSPSPEVLSPLHF
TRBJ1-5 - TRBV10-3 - TGTGCCATCAGCGGGGGCGCGGGTCAGCCCCAGCATTTT CAISGGAGQPQHF
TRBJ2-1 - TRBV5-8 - TGTGCCAGCACCTACAGAACAGGGATAAATGAGCAGTTCTTC CASTYRTGINEQFF
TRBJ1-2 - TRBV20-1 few TGCAGTGCTAGAGATCATCGGCGGACCCCTAACTATGGCTACACCTTC CSARDHRRTPNYGYTF
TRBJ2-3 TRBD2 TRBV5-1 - TGCGCCAGCAGCTCTATCTCCGGGACTAGCGGGATCTTTTCAGATACGCAGTATTTT CASSSISGTSGIFSDTQYF
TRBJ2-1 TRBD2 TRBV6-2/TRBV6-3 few TGTGCCAGCAGCCGATCCTTGGGACTAGCGGGAGGTGAGCAGTTCTTC CASSRSLGLAGGEQFF
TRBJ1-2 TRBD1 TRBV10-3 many TGTGCCATCCGGGACAGAACTGGCTACACCTTC CAIRDRTGYTF
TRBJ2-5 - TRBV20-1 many TGCAGTGCTAGAGATCTAGGAGATCAAGAGACCCAGTACTTC CSARDLGDQETQYF
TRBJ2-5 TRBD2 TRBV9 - TGTGCCAGCAGCCCCCCTAGACTAGCGGGGGGGACAGCAGCGTTAGAGACCCAGTACTTC CASSPPRLAGGTAALETQYF
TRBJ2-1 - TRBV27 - TGTGCCAGCCAGTGGGGCCGGGCGAACGGGGGCAATGAGCAGTTCTTC CASQWGRANGGNEQFF
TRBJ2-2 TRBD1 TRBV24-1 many TGTGCCACCAGGCCGACAGGGGCGAACACCGGGGAGCTGTTTTTT CATRPTGANTGELFF
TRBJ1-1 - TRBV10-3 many TGTGCCATCAGTGAGACCGCCGCGTACCAAGCTTTCTTT CAISETAAYQAFF
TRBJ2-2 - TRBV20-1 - TGCAGTGCTACATCGAGCGGAACATTGAACACCGGGGAGCTGTTTTTT CSATSSGTLNTGELFF
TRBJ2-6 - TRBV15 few TGTGCCACCAGCAGAGATACGACCAGCTCTGGGGCCAACGTCCTGACTTTC CATSRDTTSSGANVLTF
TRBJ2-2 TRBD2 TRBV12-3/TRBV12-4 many TGTGCCAGCATGTGGACTAGCCGGAGTGCCGGGGAGCTGTTTTTT CASMWTSRSAGELFF
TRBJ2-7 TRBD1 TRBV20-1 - TGCAGTGCTTCAGGACAGGGTTATAGTTACGAGCAGTACTTC CSASGQGYSYEQYF
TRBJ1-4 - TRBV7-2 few TGTGCCAGCAGCTTACTTGGTGGGGACGAAAAACTGTTTTTT CASSLLGGDEKLFF
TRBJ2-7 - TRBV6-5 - TGTGCCAGCAGTTACTCGAGGGGGGACCCGTACGAGCAGTACTTC CASSYSRGDPYEQYF
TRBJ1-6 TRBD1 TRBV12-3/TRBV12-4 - TGTGCCAGCAGTACGACTGGGACAGGGAATTCACCCCTCCACTTT CASSTTGTGNSPLHF
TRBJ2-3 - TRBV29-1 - TGCAGCGTTGAACGCGAGGATACGCAGTATTTT CSVEREDTQYF
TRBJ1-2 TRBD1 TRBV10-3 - TGTGCCATCAGTGGAACTCCGACAGGGGGTGGCTACACCTTC CAISGTPTGGGYTF
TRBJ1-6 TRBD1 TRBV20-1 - TGCAGTGCTAGAGACAGGGGGAACTTTAATTCACCCCTCCACTTT CSARDRGNFNSPLHF
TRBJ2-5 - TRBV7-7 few TGTGCTAGCAGCTTAGGTGTAGGGGGGAGGGCAGAGACCCAGTACTTC CASSLGVGGRAETQYF
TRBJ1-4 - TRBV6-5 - TGTGCCAGCAGTTACGGTCCAGGGACCGAAAAACTGTTTTTT CASSYGPGTEKLFF
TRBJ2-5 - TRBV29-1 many TGCAGCGTTCTTAAGCGGATTGAAGAGACCCAGTACTTC CSVLKRIEETQYF
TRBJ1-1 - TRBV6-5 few TGTGCCAGCAGTTACGCGATGAACACTGAAGCTTTCTTT CASSYAMNTEAFF
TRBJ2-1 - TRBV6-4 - TGTGCCAGCAGTGATACACCCTCTAGCTCCTACAATGAGCAGTTCTTC CASSDTPSSSYNEQFF
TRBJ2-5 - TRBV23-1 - TGCGCCAGCAAATTGGTTAAGGAGGGGGAACAAGAGACCCAGTACTTC CASKLVKEGEQETQYF
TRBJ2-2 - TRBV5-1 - TGCGCCAGCAGCTTGGCCGCGTACACCGGGGAGCTGTTTTTT CASSLAAYTGELFF
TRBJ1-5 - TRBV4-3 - TGCGCCAGCAGCCAAGTGTTCGGGGGGGGTGGCAATCAGCCCCAGCATTTT CASSQVFGGGGNQPQHF
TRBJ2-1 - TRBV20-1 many TGCAGTGCTAGACCGGGACATCAAAATGAGCAGTTCTTC CSARPGHQNEQFF
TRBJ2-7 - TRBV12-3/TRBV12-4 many TGTGCCAGCAGCCCCTTTGGCCCCTACGAGCAGTACTTC CASSPFGPYEQYF
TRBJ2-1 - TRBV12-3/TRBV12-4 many TGTGCCAGCAGCTCCCTAGTTAAATCCTACAATGAGCAGTTCTTC CASSSLVKSYNEQFF
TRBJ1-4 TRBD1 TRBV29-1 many TGCAGCGTTTTGGGGCAAACGGGACAGGGGACCAATAATGAAAAACTGTTTTTT CSVLGQTGQGTNNEKLFF
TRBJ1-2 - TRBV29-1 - TGCAGCGTTGGATGGCTTGGGGGGGCTGGAGGCTACACCTTC CSVGWLGGAGGYTF
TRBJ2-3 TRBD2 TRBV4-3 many TGCGCCAGCAGCCAACCCGGACTAGCGGGAGCACCTGATACGCAGTATTTT CASSQPGLAGAPDTQYF
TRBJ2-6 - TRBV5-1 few TGCGCCAGCAGCGCCCTCATTGGGGCCAACGTCCTGACTTTC CASSALIGANVLTF
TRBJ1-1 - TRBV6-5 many TGTGCCAGCAGTTATGGGTCCGCGAACACTGAAGCTTTCTTT CASSYGSANTEAFF
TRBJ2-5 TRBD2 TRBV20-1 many TGCAGTGCCAGAGATAGCGGGGGGGCGGGAGAGACCCAGTACTTC CSARDSGGAGETQYF
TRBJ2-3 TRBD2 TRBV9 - TGTGCCAGCAGCGTAGCCGGGGGGTTGGATACGCAGTATTTT CASSVAGGLDTQYF
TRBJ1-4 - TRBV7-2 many TGTGCCAGCAGCTTGGTAGGGTACGGAAAACTGTTTTTT CASSLVGYGKLFF
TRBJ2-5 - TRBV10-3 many TGTGCCATCAGTGCCAGGCAGCGCCAAGAGACCCAGTACTTC CAISARQRQETQYF
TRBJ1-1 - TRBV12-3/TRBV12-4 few TGTGCCAGCAGTTTAGGACCGAGGGGGAACACTGAAGCTTTCTTT CASSLGPRGNTEAFF
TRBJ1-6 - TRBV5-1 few TGCGCCAGCAGCCGGGACCCAGATTCGTATTCACCCCTCCACTTT CASSRDPDSYSPLHF
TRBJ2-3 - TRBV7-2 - TGTGCCAGCAGCACCCCCCCGGCAGGGATCATCCATACGCAGTATTTT CASSTPPAGIIHTQYF